The 5 T cell receptor beta chains presented below share a single source sample, sequenced in a study of blood T cells in healthy people across ages. Primed by a sample-barcoded 5' primer and a J-beta primer mix, a second PCR proceeded for about 7 to 11 cycles. TCRdb called the 5' RACE reads again in MiXCR, with one record for every CDR3 protein. This sample has approximately 1.5 million distinct CDR3 sequences; about 32% occur once, and the top ten carry roughly 12%. The sequencing input was blood. These receptors were taken from a woman younger than 45 in good health.

This chain connects TRBV5-6 to TRBJ2-1, with D hard to call. V lost 2 bases, J lost 9 bases, and 3 bases lay in between. Germline V CDR1 and CDR2: SGHDT, YYEEEE. The CDR3 totals 10 residues. The CDR3 region is CASSLPEQFF. For the CDR3, the DNA is TGTGCCAGCAGCTTACCTGAGCAGTTCTTC.

CDR3 residues: CASSYDWTGNNSPLHF. The CDR3 DNA reads as TGTGCCAGCAGCTACGACTGGACAGGGAATAATTCACCCCTCCACTTT. J is TRBJ1-6 and V is TRBV6-5; 8 positions agree with TRBD1. The CDR3 consists of 16 residues. V lost 6 bases and J lost 5; bases outside the gene matches: 9. Germline assignment: CDR1 MNHEY and CDR2 SVGAGI.

V usage is TRBV21-1 and J usage is TRBJ2-5; the table's TRBD1 call for D was not verified on the DNA. TRBV21-1 is deemed a pseudogene. This CDR3 has 15 amino acids. In DNA form, the CDR3 reads TGTGCCAGCAGCTCTTCAGCGCAGGGGTCGGAGACCCAGTACTTC. This translates into CASSSSAQGSETQYF.

This clonotype was seen at least ten times. This sequence joins TRBV7-8 and TRBJ2-1; D is undetermined. V lost 6 bases and J lost 1, with 22 bases in between. Looked up from germline, CDR1 is SGHVS and CDR2 is FQNEAQ. This CDR3 is 18 amino acids long. The CDR3 region is CASRDKSVQPQSYNEQFF. The DNA of the CDR3 is TGTGCCAGCAGAGACAAAAGTGTTCAGCCACAGTCCTACAATGAGCAGTTCTTC.

This clonotype was detected only once. CDR3 nucleotides: TGTGCCAGCTCGCTTCAGGGGGTAGGCGATGAGCAGTTCTTC. Protein: CASSLQGVGDEQFF. The chain links TRBV18 to TRBJ2-1, with 7 bases aligning to TRBD1. After removal of 6 bases from V and 8 bases from J, the junction contained 10 bases not matched to a gene. Germline V gene data show CDR1 as KGHSH and CDR2 as LQKENI. The CDR3 is made up of 14 amino acids.